This record concerns one T cell receptor beta chain sequence. No antigen is known for it. The germline CDR1 and CDR2 sequences are SGHAT and FQNNGV. Trimming took 5 bases from V and 1 from J, leaving 11 bases between them. The CDR3 consists of 15 residues. The sample originates from a study of shared clonotypes between healthy human individuals. For the study at large: Donors had three CD4 naive, three CD4 memory, two CD8 naive and one CD8 memory plate apiece. Study results and limitations: The study found lower generation probabilities in non-shared clonotypes than in those shared by all four donors.

Profiled with immunoSEQ multiplex PCR; TCRdb holds only in-frame clones, not every one. The data show roughly 1,100,000 clones, more than 65% seen once. Sequenced input: memory CD4+ T cells sorted from blood. The subset was: CD45RA-negative fraction. V is TRBV11-2 and J is TRBJ1-4, with D possibly being TRBD1 (5 bases). The receptor's source is a man between 18 and 29 years old in good health. CDR3 in amino acids: CASSGRGGTNEKLFF. CDR3 DNA sequence: TGTGCCAGCAGCGGGAGGGGTGGAACTAATGAAAAACTGTTTTTT.